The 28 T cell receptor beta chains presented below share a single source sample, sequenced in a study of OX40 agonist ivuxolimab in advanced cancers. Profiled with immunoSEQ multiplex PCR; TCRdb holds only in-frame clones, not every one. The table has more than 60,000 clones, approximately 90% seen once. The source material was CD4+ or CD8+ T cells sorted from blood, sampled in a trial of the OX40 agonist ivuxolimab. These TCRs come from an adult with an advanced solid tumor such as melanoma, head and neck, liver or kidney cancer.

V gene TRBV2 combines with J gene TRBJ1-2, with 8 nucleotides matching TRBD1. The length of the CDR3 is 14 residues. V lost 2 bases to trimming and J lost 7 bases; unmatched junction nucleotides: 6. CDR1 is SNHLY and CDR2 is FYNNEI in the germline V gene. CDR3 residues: CASSEQGQGRGYTF. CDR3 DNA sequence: TGTGCCAGCAGTGAACAAGGACAGGGACGTGGCTACACCTTC.

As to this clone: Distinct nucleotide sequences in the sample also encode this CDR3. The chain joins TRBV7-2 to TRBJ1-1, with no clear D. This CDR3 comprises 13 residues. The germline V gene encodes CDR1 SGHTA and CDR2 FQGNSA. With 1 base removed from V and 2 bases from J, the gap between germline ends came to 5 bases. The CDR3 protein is CASSLEANTEAFF. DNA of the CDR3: TGTGCCAGCAGCTTAGAGGCAAACACTGAAGCTTTCTTT.

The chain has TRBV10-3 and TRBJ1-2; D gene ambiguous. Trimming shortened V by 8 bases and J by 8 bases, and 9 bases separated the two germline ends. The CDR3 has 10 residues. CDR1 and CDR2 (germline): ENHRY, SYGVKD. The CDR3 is CAIGTTGYTF. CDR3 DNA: TGTGCCATCGGTACTACCGGCTACACCTTC.

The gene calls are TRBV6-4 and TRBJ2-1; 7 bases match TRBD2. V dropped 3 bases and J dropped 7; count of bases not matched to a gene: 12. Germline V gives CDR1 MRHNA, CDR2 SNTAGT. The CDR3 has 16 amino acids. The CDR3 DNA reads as TGTGCCAGCAGTGAATCCCGGGACGGGGGGAGGAATGAGCAGTTCTTC. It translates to CASSESRDGGRNEQFF.

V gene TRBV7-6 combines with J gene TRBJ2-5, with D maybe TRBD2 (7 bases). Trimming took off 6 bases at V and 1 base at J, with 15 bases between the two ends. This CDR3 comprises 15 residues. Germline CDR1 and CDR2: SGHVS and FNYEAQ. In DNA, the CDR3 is TGTGCCAGCAGACCGAGGGGAGGGGGCCAAGAGACCCAGTACTTC. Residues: CASRPRGGGQETQYF.

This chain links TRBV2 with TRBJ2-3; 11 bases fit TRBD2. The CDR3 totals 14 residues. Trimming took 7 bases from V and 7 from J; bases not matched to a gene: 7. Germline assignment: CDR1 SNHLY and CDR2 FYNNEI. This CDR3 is CASKTSGGTNTQYF. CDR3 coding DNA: TGTGCCAGCAAAACTAGCGGGGGAACGAATACGCAGTATTTT.

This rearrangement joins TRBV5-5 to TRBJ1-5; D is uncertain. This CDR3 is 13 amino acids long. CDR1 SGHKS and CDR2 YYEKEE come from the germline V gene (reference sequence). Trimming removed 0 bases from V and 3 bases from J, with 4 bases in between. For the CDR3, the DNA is TGTGCCAGCAGCTTGGGAATCAATCAGCCCCAGCATTTT. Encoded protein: CASSLGINQPQHF.

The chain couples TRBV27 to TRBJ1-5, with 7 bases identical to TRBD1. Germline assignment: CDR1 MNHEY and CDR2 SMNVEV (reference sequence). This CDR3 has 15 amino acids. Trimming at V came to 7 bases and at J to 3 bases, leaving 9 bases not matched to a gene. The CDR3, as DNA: TGTGCCAGCAAGGGGGCAGGGGGAATCAATCAGCCCCAGCATTTT. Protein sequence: CASKGAGGINQPQHF.

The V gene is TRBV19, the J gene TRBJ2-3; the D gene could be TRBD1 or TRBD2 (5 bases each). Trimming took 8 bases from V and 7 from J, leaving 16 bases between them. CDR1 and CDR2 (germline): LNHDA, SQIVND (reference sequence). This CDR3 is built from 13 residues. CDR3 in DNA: TGTGCCAGTGAAGGGACCACCGCCTATACGCAGTATTTT. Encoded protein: CASEGTTAYTQYF.

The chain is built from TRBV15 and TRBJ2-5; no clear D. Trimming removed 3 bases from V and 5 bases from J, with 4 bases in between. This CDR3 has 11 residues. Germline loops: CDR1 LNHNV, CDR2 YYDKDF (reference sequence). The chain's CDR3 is CATSRGETQYF. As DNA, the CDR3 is TGTGCCACCAGCAGGGGGGAGACCCAGTACTTC.

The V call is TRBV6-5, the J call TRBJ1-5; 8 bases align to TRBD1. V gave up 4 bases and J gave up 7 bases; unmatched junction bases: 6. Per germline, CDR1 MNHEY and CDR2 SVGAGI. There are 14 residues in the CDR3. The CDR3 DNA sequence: TGTGCCAGCAGTTGGACAGGGCGGGGGCAGCCCCAGCATTTT. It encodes CASSWTGRGQPQHF.

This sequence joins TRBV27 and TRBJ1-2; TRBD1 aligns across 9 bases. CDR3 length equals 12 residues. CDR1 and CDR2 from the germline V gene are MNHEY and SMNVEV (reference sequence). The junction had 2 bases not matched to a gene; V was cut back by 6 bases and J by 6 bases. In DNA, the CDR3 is TGTGCCAGCAGCAGGACAGGGGATGGCTACACCTTC. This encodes CASSRTGDGYTF.

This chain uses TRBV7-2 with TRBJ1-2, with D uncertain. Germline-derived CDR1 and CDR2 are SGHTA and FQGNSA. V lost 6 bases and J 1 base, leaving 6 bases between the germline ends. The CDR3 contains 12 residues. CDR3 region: CASRELNYGYTF. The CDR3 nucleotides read TGTGCCAGCAGGGAGCTTAACTATGGCTACACCTTC.

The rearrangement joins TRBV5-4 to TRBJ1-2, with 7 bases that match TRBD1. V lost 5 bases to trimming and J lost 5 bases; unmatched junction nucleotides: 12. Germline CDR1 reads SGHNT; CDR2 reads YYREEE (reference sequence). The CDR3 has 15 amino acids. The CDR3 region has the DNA TGTGCCAGCAGGTCCAGCCCTGACAGGGAGTATGGCTACACCTTC. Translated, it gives CASRSSPDREYGYTF.

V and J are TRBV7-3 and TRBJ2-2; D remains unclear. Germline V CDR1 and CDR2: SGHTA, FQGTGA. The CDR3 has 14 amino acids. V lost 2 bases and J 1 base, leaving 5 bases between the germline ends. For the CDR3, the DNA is TGTGCCAGCAGCTTAGGGCGGAACACCGGGGAGCTGTTTTTT. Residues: CASSLGRNTGELFF.

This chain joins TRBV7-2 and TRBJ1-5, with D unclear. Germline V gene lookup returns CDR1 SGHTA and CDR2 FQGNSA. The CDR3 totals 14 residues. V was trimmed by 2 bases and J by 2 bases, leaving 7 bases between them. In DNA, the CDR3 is TGTGCCAGCAGCTTAAGACATGGCAATCAGCCCCAGCATTTT. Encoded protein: CASSLRHGNQPQHF.

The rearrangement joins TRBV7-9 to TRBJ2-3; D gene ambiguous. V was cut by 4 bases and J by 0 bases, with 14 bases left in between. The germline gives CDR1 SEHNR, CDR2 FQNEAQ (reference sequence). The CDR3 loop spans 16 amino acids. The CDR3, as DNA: TGTGCCAGCAGCTCCATACAAGGATCTAGCACAGATACGCAGTATTTT. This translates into CASSSIQGSSTDTQYF.

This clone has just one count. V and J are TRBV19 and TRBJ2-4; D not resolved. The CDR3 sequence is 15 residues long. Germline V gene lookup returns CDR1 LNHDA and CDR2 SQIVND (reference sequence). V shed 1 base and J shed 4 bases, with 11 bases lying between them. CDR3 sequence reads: CASSIGPGTKNIQYF. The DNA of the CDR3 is TGTGCCAGTAGTATAGGACCAGGAACAAAAAACATTCAGTACTTC.

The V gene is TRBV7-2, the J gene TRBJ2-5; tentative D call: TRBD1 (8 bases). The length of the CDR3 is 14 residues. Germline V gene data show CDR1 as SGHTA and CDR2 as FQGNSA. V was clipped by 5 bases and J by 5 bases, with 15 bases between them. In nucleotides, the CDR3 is TGTGCCAGCAGCAATAACAGGGGGGGGGAGACCCAGTACTTC. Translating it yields CASSNNRGGETQYF.

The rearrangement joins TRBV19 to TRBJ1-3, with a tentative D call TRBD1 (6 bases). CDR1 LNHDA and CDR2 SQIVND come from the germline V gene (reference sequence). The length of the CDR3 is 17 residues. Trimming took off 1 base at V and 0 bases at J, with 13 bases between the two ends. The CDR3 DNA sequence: TGTGCCAGTAGTATAGGGTCGGGGGGCGACTCTGGAAACACCATATATTTT. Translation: CASSIGSGGDSGNTIYF.

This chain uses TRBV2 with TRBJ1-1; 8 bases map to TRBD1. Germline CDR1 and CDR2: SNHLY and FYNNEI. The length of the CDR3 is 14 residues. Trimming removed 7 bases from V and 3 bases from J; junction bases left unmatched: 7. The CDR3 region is CASTKDRVDTEAFF. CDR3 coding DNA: TGTGCCAGCACCAAGGACAGGGTGGACACTGAAGCTTTCTTT.

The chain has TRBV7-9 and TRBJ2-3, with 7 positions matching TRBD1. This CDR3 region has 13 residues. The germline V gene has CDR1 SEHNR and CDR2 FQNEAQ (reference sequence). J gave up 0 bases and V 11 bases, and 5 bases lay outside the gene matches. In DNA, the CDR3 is TGTGCCGCTGGACAGGACAGCACAGATACGCAGTATTTT. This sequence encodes CAAGQDSTDTQYF.

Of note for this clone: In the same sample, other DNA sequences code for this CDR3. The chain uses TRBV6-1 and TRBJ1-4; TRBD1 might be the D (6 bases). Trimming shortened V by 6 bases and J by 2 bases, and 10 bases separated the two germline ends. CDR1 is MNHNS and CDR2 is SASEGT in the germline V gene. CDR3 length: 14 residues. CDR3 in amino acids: CASRGGVTNEKLFF. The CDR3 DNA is TGTGCCAGCAGAGGGGGGGTGACTAATGAAAAACTGTTTTTT.

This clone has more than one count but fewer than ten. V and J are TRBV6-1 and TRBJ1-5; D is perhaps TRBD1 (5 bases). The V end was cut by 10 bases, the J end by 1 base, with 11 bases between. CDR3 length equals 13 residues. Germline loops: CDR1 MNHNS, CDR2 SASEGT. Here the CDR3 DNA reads TGTGCCACCGGGACCCAAAGCAATCAGCCCCAGCATTTT. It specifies CATGTQSNQPQHF.

The CDR3 spells CASSQAYRGSSNYGYTF. CDR3 nucleotide sequence: TGCGCCAGCAGCCAAGCCTACAGGGGCTCCTCTAACTATGGCTACACCTTC. J is TRBJ1-2 and V is TRBV4-3, with 7 nucleotides matching TRBD1. From germline, CDR1 is LGHNA and CDR2 YSLEER. Trimming cost V 1 base and J 0 bases; bases outside gene matches: 8. This CDR3 region has 17 residues.

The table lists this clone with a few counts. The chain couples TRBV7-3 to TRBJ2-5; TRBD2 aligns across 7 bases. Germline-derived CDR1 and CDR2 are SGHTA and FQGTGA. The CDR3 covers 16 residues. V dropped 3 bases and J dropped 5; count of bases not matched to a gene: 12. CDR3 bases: TGTGCCAGCAGCTTCTCCCCATGGGGGGGTCGCGAGACCCAGTACTTC. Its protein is CASSFSPWGGRETQYF.

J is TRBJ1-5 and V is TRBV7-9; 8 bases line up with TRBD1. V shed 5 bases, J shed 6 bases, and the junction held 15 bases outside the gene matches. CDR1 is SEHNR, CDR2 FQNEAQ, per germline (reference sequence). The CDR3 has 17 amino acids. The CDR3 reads CASSPDFLGQGTQPQHF. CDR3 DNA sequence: TGTGCCAGCAGCCCGGACTTCCTTGGACAGGGAACTCAGCCCCAGCATTTT.

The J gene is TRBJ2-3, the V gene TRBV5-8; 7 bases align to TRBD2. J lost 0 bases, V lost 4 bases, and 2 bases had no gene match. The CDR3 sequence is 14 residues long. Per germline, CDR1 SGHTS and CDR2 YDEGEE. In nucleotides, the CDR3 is TGTGCCAGCAGCCGGGGGGTTAGCACAGATACGCAGTATTTT. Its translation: CASSRGVSTDTQYF.